This TCR beta chain was identified during a study of T-cell reconstitution after alpha-beta-depleted transplantation in children. This clonotype has at least ten counts. CDR1 and CDR2 (germline): LNHNV, YYDKDF (reference sequence). The CDR3 loop spans 15 amino acids. After removal of 6 bases from V and 4 bases from J, the junction contained 5 bases not matched to a gene. It was with unique molecular identifiers that the TCRbeta library was prepared. TCRdb redid the calling of the PCR reads with MiXCR, one entry per CDR3 protein. The data contain 230,000 or so distinct CDR3 sequences, around 8.9% of them singletons.

This sequence was found in a human donor who donated a stem cell graft to a child with SCID. The sequences come from PBMCs from the stem cell graft donor, collected from the stem cell graft. The V call is TRBV15, the J call TRBJ1-4; 10 bases agree with TRBD1. CDR3 coding DNA: TGTGCCACCAGAGGTGGACAGGGGGATAATGAAAAACTGTTTTTT. Amino acid sequence: CATRGGQGDNEKLFF.